This T cell receptor gamma chain is drawn from a study of gamma-delta chains in newborns, infants, children. Background on the study: Polyclonal expansion of innate γδ T cells after birth follows microbial exposure.

The length of the CDR3 is 11 residues. TCRdb re-processed the reads using CATT. The sample contains about 930 gamma-chain clones, more than 50% of which appear only once. J gene TRGJ1 or TRGJ2 was identified, but the V gene was not called. The sequence was collected from a child who was a newborn, infant or young child, either healthy, febrile or measles-vaccinated (not recorded which). The sequencing sample was made of blood. CDR3 residues: CALWPYYKKLF. The CDR3 bases are TGTGCCTTGTGGCCCTATTATAAGAAACTCTTT.